This T cell receptor (beta chain) was captured in a study of CD8+CD57+ T cells in acquired aplastic anemia. At the level of the study: Approximately 11 million reads, on average, were obtained for CD4+ cells from healthy donors.

The template for TCR beta VDJ and CDR3 sequence profiling was genomic DNA. TCRdb recomputed calls from the reads with MiXCR, one row per CDR3 protein. Among more than 150,000 distinct CDR3 sequences, 40% to 55% were seen once, and the ten largest hold about 2.9%. Concerning this clonotype itself: Its specificity is unknown. A much larger clone sits a single nucleotide away, making a read error possible.

Overall study findings and caveats: Patients showed no significant difference from controls in CD8+ Simpson's diversity. Patients and controls had in common twenty-nine CD8+ CDR3 sequences.

This CDR3 comprises 11 residues. Germline V gene data show CDR1 as SGHTA and CDR2 as FQGNSA. V dropped 7 bases and J dropped 1 base, with 4 bases sitting between them. The sample comprised sorted CD4+, CD8+, or CD8+CD57+ T cells (not recorded which) from PBMCs. The clonotype comes from a human donor in good health. The genes are TRBV7-2 and TRBJ1-1; D gene uncertain. Here the CDR3 reads CASTENTEAFF. Here the CDR3 DNA reads TGTGCCAGCACTGAGAACACTGAAGCTTTCTTT.